The clone carrying this T cell receptor (beta chain) was seen more than once but under ten times. The antigen is unknown. The data originate from a study of cytomegalovirus exposure and HLA in healthy donors. Study findings and constraints: In a later analysis, TCR beta V- and J-gene trimming showed a link to a missense DCLRE1C variant. Most TCR sequences showed up rarely, but some public TCRs showed up in many donors.

The study ran its PCR with 60 Vbeta and 13 Jbeta primers. Method: immunoSEQ multiplex PCR; TCRdb's copy keeps in-frame clones and lacks some. The sample records roughly 100,000 clones, approximately 80% being singletons. The source material was PBMCs. The receptor was isolated from a woman aged 55-69 years in good health and CMV-seronegative.

The CDR3 region has the DNA TGCGCCAGCAGCTTGGAGGCGGAAGGTACGCAGTATTTT. The encoded protein is CASSLEAEGTQYF. The chain is built from TRBV5-1 and TRBJ2-3, with no clear D. The CDR3 is made up of 13 amino acids. V gave up 0 bases and J gave up 8 bases, with 10 bases separating them. The germline V gene has CDR1 SGHRS and CDR2 YFSETQ.